Listed below are T cell receptor beta chains from one sample, sequenced in a study of identical twins. TCRdb independently ran MiXCR on the 5' RACE reads; one entry per CDR3 protein. The data show fewer than 500,000 distinct CDR3 sequences, about 24% seen once. The data also belong to a second study, concerning T cells expressing NK-cell markers.

Sequenced input: CD4+ T cells sorted from blood. These receptors all stem from a woman under 30 in good health. The CDR3 runs from the conserved cysteine through the conserved F or W. The D gene is left open where the match is weak. Expanded clones are given a class, and other clones once, few, many or no size at all.

V,size,D,J,DNA,CDR3
TRBV12-3/TRBV12-4,NA,TRBD1,TRBJ2-3,TGTGCCAGCAGTTTAGTAGGCCACAGGGGGACAGATACGCAGTATTTT,CASSLVGHRGTDTQYF
TRBV20-1,once,TRBD2,TRBJ2-7,TGCAGTGCTATTGGGGGACTAGTTGCGTACGAGCAGTACTTC,CSAIGGLVAYEQYF
TRBV11-3,NA,NA,TRBJ2-5,TGTGCCAGCAGGCAAGGGGCGGAAGAGACCCAGTACTTC,CASRQGAEETQYF
TRBV15,few,NA,TRBJ1-2,TGTGCCACCAGCAACAGAGCTAACTATGGCTACACCTTC,CATSNRANYGYTF
TRBV5-1,few,TRBD1,TRBJ1-2,TGCGCCAGCAGCTACTCCGGGACAGGGGCCTATGGCTACACCTTC,CASSYSGTGAYGYTF
TRBV12-3/TRBV12-4,NA,NA,TRBJ2-2,TGTGCCAGCAGTTTGGTGGGTTTCGGGGAGCTGTTTTTT,CASSLVGFGELFF
TRBV12-3/TRBV12-4,few,TRBD2,TRBJ2-5,TGTGCCAGCAGTTTAGCCCCCGCTAGCGGGAAAGAGACCCAGTACTTC,CASSLAPASGKETQYF
TRBV7-9,few,NA,TRBJ2-7,TGTGCCAGCAGCTCTTTTCTAGCCCCTACGAGGGAGTACTTC,CASSSFLAPTREYF
TRBV6-1,NA,NA,TRBJ1-4,TGTGCCACCAAACGAGGGGCGGGGGGTGAAAAACTGTTTTTT,CATKRGAGGEKLFF
TRBV7-9,few,TRBD2,TRBJ2-2,TGTGCCAGCAGCCTCTCCGGGACTAGCGGTGCCGGGGAGCTGTTTTTT,CASSLSGTSGAGELFF
TRBV20-1,NA,NA,TRBJ2-1,TGCAGTGCTAGTATGTTGGGGAACGTCCACAATGAGCAGTTCTTC,CSASMLGNVHNEQFF
TRBV18,NA,TRBD2,TRBJ2-1,TGTGCCAGCTCACCACACACGGGACTAGAAGATGAGCAGTTCTTC,CASSPHTGLEDEQFF
TRBV7-9,few,TRBD2,TRBJ2-2,TGTGCCAGCAGCCCGAGCGGGGGGGCGTGGACCGGGGAGCTGTTTTTT,CASSPSGGAWTGELFF